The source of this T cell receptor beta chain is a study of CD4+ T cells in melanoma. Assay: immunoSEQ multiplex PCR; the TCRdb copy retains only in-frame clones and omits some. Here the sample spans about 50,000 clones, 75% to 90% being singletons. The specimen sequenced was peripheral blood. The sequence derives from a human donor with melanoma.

As DNA, the CDR3 is TGCGCCAGCAGCTTGTCGGATTTCTCCTACGAGCAGTACTTC. Translation gives CASSLSDFSYEQYF. This rearrangement joins TRBV5-1 to TRBJ2-7; no reliable D call. The CDR3 is 14 amino acids. Germline V CDR1 and CDR2: SGHRS, YFSETQ. Trimming left V 1 base short and J 0 bases short, with 8 bases between.